These 22 T cell receptor beta chains originate from one sample sequenced in a study of cytomegalovirus exposure and HLA in healthy donors. Clones were read by immunoSEQ multiplex PCR, and TCRdb kept only the in-frame ones, dropping some. The data contain tens of thousands of clones, more than 95% of them singletons. Material for sequencing was PBMCs. The origin of the receptors is a man younger than 35 in good health and CMV-seronegative.

This chain uses TRBV28 with TRBJ1-1, with D perhaps matching TRBD1 (6 bases). Germline lookup yields CDR1 MDHEN and CDR2 SYDVKM. There are 16 residues in the CDR3. Deletions cut 4 bases from V and 8 bases from J, with 23 bases between. The CDR3 loop is CASSSGQRGHRGEAFF. The CDR3 DNA sequence: TGTGCCAGCAGTTCCGGACAGAGAGGCCATAGGGGGGAAGCTTTCTTT.

The chain combines TRBV11-1 with TRBJ1-1; 10 bases agree with TRBD1. The CDR3 loop spans 19 amino acids. V dropped 5 bases and J dropped 0; count of bases not matched to a gene: 15. Germline loops: CDR1 SGHAT, CDR2 FQDESV (reference sequence). This CDR3 reads CASSTRNRDRGGMNTEAFF. As DNA, the CDR3 is TGTGCCAGCAGCACTAGGAACCGGGACAGGGGAGGGATGAACACTGAAGCTTTCTTT.

The chain links TRBV7-9 to TRBJ1-5, with D perhaps matching TRBD1 (5 bases). The CDR3 runs to 16 residues. Germline V gives CDR1 SEHNR, CDR2 FQNEAQ (reference sequence). V gave up 1 base and J gave up 3 bases, with 13 bases separating them. CDR3 region: CASSLGVGGANQPQHF. The CDR3 DNA reads TGTGCCAGCAGCTTAGGTGTGGGAGGGGCCAATCAGCCCCAGCATTTT.

This chain joins TRBV28 and TRBJ2-3; D possibly corresponds to TRBD2 (5 bases). There are 14 residues in the CDR3. Trimming pared 1 base from V and 4 bases from J, leaving 9 bases between. Germline V gene sequence: CDR1 MDHEN, CDR2 SYDVKM. This CDR3 reads CASSLFGVSDTQYF. CDR3 in DNA: TGTGCCAGCAGTTTATTCGGGGTATCAGATACGCAGTATTTT. Full variable domain (rest looked up from reference TRBV28 and TRBJ2-3): DVKVTQSSRYLVKRTGEKVFLECVQDMDHENMFWYRQDPGLGLRLIYFSYDVKMKEKGDIPEGYSVSREKKERFSLILESASTNQTSMYLCASSLFGVSDTQYFGPGTRLTVL.

The chain has TRBV4-2 and TRBJ1-5, with no clear D. In germline, CDR1 is LGHNA, CDR2 YNFKEQ. Trimming stripped 0 bases from V and 5 bases from J, with 5 bases between. The CDR3 covers 13 residues. This CDR3 reads CASSQDGDQPQHF. CDR3 DNA sequence: TGTGCCAGCAGCCAAGACGGGGATCAGCCCCAGCATTTT.

CDR3 protein: CASTQQGLNGYTF. The CDR3 DNA sequence: TGTGCCAGCACCCAACAGGGGCTTAATGGCTACACCTTC. The rearrangement uses TRBV6-1 and TRBJ1-2; 7 nucleotides align to TRBD1. Germline V gene lookup returns CDR1 MNHNS and CDR2 SASEGT. CDR3 size: 13 residues. The J segment lost 6 bases and the V segment lost 7 bases, leaving 8 bases of the junction unmatched.

This chain links TRBV5-1 with TRBJ2-1; 8 nucleotides match TRBD2. Trimming cost V 0 bases and J 5 bases; bases outside gene matches: 7. This CDR3 spans 16 amino acids. CDR1 and CDR2 (germline): SGHRS, YFSETQ. CDR3 sequence: CASSLALLAGNNEQFF. CDR3 DNA: TGCGCCAGCAGCTTGGCCCTTCTAGCGGGTAACAATGAGCAGTTCTTC.

This clone occurred once. The chain uses TRBV9 and TRBJ2-2; D not certain. This CDR3 is built from 14 residues. The ends were cut back, 0 bases at V and 2 bases at J, with 5 bases in the middle. CDR1 SGDLS and CDR2 YYNGEE come from the germline V gene. In DNA, the CDR3 is TGTGCCAGCAGCGTAGGGCCTAACACCGGGGAGCTGTTTTTT. As protein: CASSVGPNTGELFF.

This chain uses TRBV28 with TRBJ1-4; 10 nucleotides align to TRBD1. V shed 5 bases and J 8 bases; nucleotides not matched to a gene: 11. Germline V gene lookup returns CDR1 MDHEN and CDR2 SYDVKM. The CDR3 spans 16 residues. DNA for the CDR3: TGTGCCAGCAGTGTCCCGGGACAGGGGTTGGAGGAAAAACTGTTTTTT. Its translation is CASSVPGQGLEEKLFF.

This sequence joins TRBV28 and TRBJ1-3; D is perhaps TRBD1 (5 bases). The CDR3 has 16 amino acids. V shed 3 bases and J shed 0 bases, with 12 bases lying between them. Germline V gene data show CDR1 as MDHEN and CDR2 as SYDVKM. For the CDR3, the DNA is TGTGCCAGCAGTTTTTATCAGGGTTACTCTGGAAACACCATATATTTT. Translating gives CASSFYQGYSGNTIYF.

The gene calls are TRBV7-8 and TRBJ2-3; weak D call: TRBD1 (5 bases). V was shortened by 7 bases and J by 4 bases, with 21 bases between the two germline ends. This CDR3 region has 16 residues. Germline lookup yields CDR1 SGHVS and CDR2 FQNEAQ. CDR3 protein: CASNPAGAEWADTQYF. CDR3 coding DNA: TGTGCCAGCAACCCGGCTGGGGCTGAATGGGCAGATACGCAGTATTTT.

The chain carries TRBV4-1 and TRBJ1-1, with D hard to call. CDR3 length equals 13 residues. V was pared by 0 bases and J by 8 bases, with 10 bases between. CDR1 and CDR2 (germline): MGHRA, YSYEKL. CDR3 in DNA: TGCGCCAGCAGCCAAGATCGGGAGTGGGAAGCTTTCTTT. Translated: CASSQDREWEAFF.

This sequence joins TRBV7-9 and TRBJ2-1, with D tentatively TRBD1 (6 bases). This CDR3 is 15 amino acids long. Deletions cut 1 base from V and 2 bases from J, with 9 bases between. Looked up from germline, CDR1 is SEHNR and CDR2 is FQNEAQ (reference sequence). The CDR3 coding sequence is TGTGCCAGCAGCTTAGGACAGGTACCCTACAATGAGCAGTTCTTC. Protein sequence: CASSLGQVPYNEQFF.

The J gene is TRBJ2-7, the V gene TRBV5-1; no firm D call. CDR1 is SGHRS and CDR2 is YFSETQ in the germline V gene. The CDR3 length is 12 residues. V lost 3 bases to trimming and J lost 6 bases, with 10 bases between them. The CDR3: CASSSNYGEQYF. The DNA of the CDR3 is TGCGCCAGCAGCTCGAACTACGGCGAGCAGTACTTC.

The chain uses TRBV5-1 and TRBJ1-3, with 8 bases that match TRBD1. Germline assignment: CDR1 SGHRS and CDR2 YFSETQ. The length of the CDR3 is 18 residues. The ends lost 2 bases at V and 0 bases at J; junction bases unmatched: 10. The CDR3 loop is CASSFGQGPRSSGNTIYF. The DNA of the CDR3 is TGCGCCAGCAGCTTCGGACAGGGCCCCCGCAGCTCTGGAAACACCATATATTTT.

This clone has only one observation. The chain couples TRBV14 to TRBJ1-2; TRBD1 matches at 7 bases. Germline CDR1 reads SGHDN; CDR2 reads FVKESK. With 4 bases clipped from V and 7 bases from J, the junction kept 9 bases outside the gene matches. The CDR3 loop spans 14 amino acids. The CDR3 coding sequence is TGTGCCAGCAGCCCAGGGGGTGTGCCCGGTGGCTACACCTTC. The encoded protein is CASSPGGVPGGYTF.

This chain uses TRBV29-1 with TRBJ1-2, with 7 bases identical to TRBD1. CDR3 length: 13 residues. Germline CDR1 and CDR2: SQVTM and ANQGSEA. With 3 bases clipped from V and 4 bases from J, the junction kept 5 bases outside the gene matches. CDR3 in amino acids: CSVDPAGGYGYTF. The DNA for the CDR3 is TGCAGCGTTGACCCCGCAGGGGGCTATGGCTACACCTTC.

The chain links TRBV6-5 to TRBJ1-1; 9 positions agree with TRBD1. In germline, CDR1 is MNHEY, CDR2 SVGAGI. With 5 bases clipped from V and 1 base from J, the junction kept 5 bases outside the gene matches. CDR3 length: 15 amino acids. In DNA form, the CDR3 reads TGTGCCAGCAGTCCAGACAGGGGGTCGAACACTGAAGCTTTCTTT. Translating gives CASSPDRGSNTEAFF.

J is TRBJ2-3 and V is TRBV30; 12 bases match TRBD2. The germline CDR1 and CDR2 sequences are GTSNPN and SVGIG (reference sequence). The CDR3 has 17 amino acids. J was trimmed by 10 bases and V by 1 base; bases with no gene match: 15. The CDR3 is CAWSGGSVSLAGGAQYF. The DNA for the CDR3 is TGTGCCTGGAGTGGAGGGTCAGTCAGTCTAGCGGGAGGGGCGCAGTATTTT.

V and J are TRBV19 and TRBJ1-5; D remains ambiguous. Germline V gene lookup returns CDR1 LNHDA and CDR2 SQIVND (reference sequence). CDR3 length: 13 amino acids. Trimming stripped 1 base from V and 4 bases from J, with 5 bases between. The CDR3 DNA reads TGTGCCAGTAGTATAGGGCAGAATCAGCCCCAGCATTTT. This codes for CASSIGQNQPQHF.

The V gene is TRBV11-2, the J gene TRBJ1-1; 7 positions match TRBD1. CDR3 length: 13 residues. V lost 4 bases, J lost 1 base, and 0 bases stayed unmatched. Germline CDR1 is SGHAT and CDR2 is FQNNGV. This chain's CDR3 is CASSWTGNTEAFF. CDR3 nucleotides: TGTGCCAGCAGCTGGACAGGGAACACTGAAGCTTTCTTT.

The chain is built from TRBV5-1 and TRBJ1-4, with 8 nucleotides matching TRBD1. The CDR3 contains 13 residues. From germline, CDR1 is SGHRS and CDR2 YFSETQ. Trimming removed 6 bases from V and 4 bases from J; junction bases left unmatched: 2. CDR3 loop: CASTTGGNEKLFF. CDR3 in DNA: TGCGCCAGCACTACAGGGGGTAATGAAAAACTGTTTTTT.